The 4 T cell receptor beta chains reported below all come from one sample, sequenced in a study of post-analysis software for immune sequencing data (dated by TCRdb to 2014 to 2015). On the study overall, not on this receptor specifically: About 5 TRBV segments, including TRBV5-6, TRBV5-1 and TRBV20-1, were significantly more frequent in patients than controls.

For these TCRs, the target antigens are not known. The protocol used for the library was PCR. The listed sequencing device is Illumina HiSeq 2500. To reduce PCR and sequencing biases, unique molecular identifiers were incorporated into the TCR beta cDNA libraries. Using fastp at Q25 and MiXCR, TCRdb reprocessed the public reads and kept productive beta chains. One record per CDR3 amino acid sequence lists the most common genes and DNA. The sample table lists 350,000 to 500,000 distinct CDR3 sequences, 35% to 45% of them with a count of one. The ten most abundant clones make up under 9% of the sample. The specimen was blood. These TCRs come from a girl aged 2 to 10 with multiple sclerosis.

This clonotype was seen a handful of times. The rearrangement links TRBV5-1 to TRBJ2-7, with D possibly TRBD1 on 5 matching bases. Germline CDR1 SGHRS, CDR2 YFSETQ. CDR3 length: 15 amino acids. V lost 3 bases, J lost 2 bases, and 15 bases lay in between. CDR3 coding DNA: TGCGCCAGCAGCTCCGGACATGAAGTTACCTACGAGCAGTACTTC. This gives the protein CASSSGHEVTYEQYF. The complete variable domain, with remaining parts taken from reference TRBV5-1 and TRBJ2-7, reads KAGVTQTPRYLIKTRGQQVTLSCSPISGHRSVSWYQQTPGQGLQFLFEYFSETQRNKGNFPGRFSGRQFSNSRSEMNVSTLELGDSALYLCASSSGHEVTYEQYFGPGTRLTVT.

The chain combines TRBV28 with TRBJ2-1; 7 bases match TRBD1. J lost 7 bases, V lost 3 bases, and 18 bases had no gene match. The CDR3 is 18 amino acids. Germline CDR1 MDHEN, CDR2 SYDVKM. The CDR3 protein is CASSFPHDRAQLGNEQFF. Written as DNA, the CDR3 is TGTGCCAGCAGTTTCCCCCACGACAGGGCCCAGCTGGGGAATGAGCAGTTCTTC.

The table lists this clonotype with a few counts. The V call is TRBV11-2, the J call TRBJ2-4; D possibly corresponds to TRBD2 (5 bases). The CDR3 totals 20 residues. Trimming shortened V by 0 bases and J by 9 bases, and 30 bases separated the two germline ends. Germline CDR1 is SGHAT and CDR2 is FQNNGV. CDR3 sequence (DNA): TGTGCCAGCAGCTTAGAGACCCACTCCCCCGGGGTCTTCGATCGGAGCATTCAGTACTTC. Residues: CASSLETHSPGVFDRSIQYF.

This clonotype was observed a few times. The chain couples TRBV28 to TRBJ2-1, with 8 bases matching TRBD1. Germline values: CDR1 MDHEN, CDR2 SYDVKM. V shed 8 bases, J shed 5 bases, and the junction held 8 bases outside the gene matches. The length of the CDR3 is 14 residues. The DNA of the CDR3 is TGTGCCAGCTGGTACCGGGACAGGAACAATGAGCAGTTCTTC. Translated, it gives CASWYRDRNNEQFF.